Presented here are 26 T cell receptor beta chains from one specimen sequenced in a study of T cell responses to AZD1222 COVID-19 vaccine. Sequencing was performed with immunoSEQ multiplex PCR; in TCRdb, only in-frame clones are kept and a portion is missing. The sample lists roughly 130,000 clones; about 90% were seen once. Specimen: peripheral blood, collected on day 0 of AZD1222 vaccination. These receptors came from an adult in good health.

This chain joins TRBV4-1 and TRBJ1-4; D gene ambiguous. This CDR3 has 16 residues. CDR1 MGHRA and CDR2 YSYEKL come from the germline V gene. V shed 0 bases and J shed 3 bases, with 11 bases lying between them. The CDR3 reads CASSQEGQASNEKLFF. The CDR3 DNA reads TGCGCCAGCAGCCAAGAGGGTCAGGCGTCTAATGAAAAACTGTTTTTT.

V gene TRBV5-6 combines with J gene TRBJ2-7; D not certain. CDR1 and CDR2 (germline): SGHDT, YYEEEE. Trimming took off 7 bases at V and 0 bases at J, with 14 bases between the two ends. The CDR3 is 14 amino acids. Here the CDR3 DNA reads TGTGCCAGCGGGGTGGTCGGCAGCTCCTACGAGCAGTACTTC. This gives the protein CASGVVGSSYEQYF.

This clone was detected only once. The chain has TRBV4-3 and TRBJ2-1, with D unclear. This CDR3 spans 16 amino acids. V dropped 0 bases and J dropped 0 bases, with 9 bases sitting between them. Germline-derived CDR1 and CDR2 are LGHNA and YSLEER. In nucleotides, the CDR3 is TGCGCCAGCAGCCAAGATGGGGTTAGCTCCTACAATGAGCAGTTCTTC. Residues: CASSQDGVSSYNEQFF.

The chain employs TRBV28 and TRBJ1-3; D is undetermined. Germline V gene data show CDR1 as MDHEN and CDR2 as SYDVKM. CDR3 length: 12 residues. V was pared by 7 bases and J by 12 bases, with 16 bases between. CDR3 region: CASTRAPGHIYF. CDR3 DNA: TGTGCCAGCACTAGAGCACCCGGCCACATATATTTT. The full variable domain, with the rest looked up from reference TRBV28 and TRBJ1-3, is DVKVTQSSRYLVKRTGEKVFLECVQDMDHENMFWYRQDPGLGLRLIYFSYDVKMKEKGDIPEGYSVSREKKERFSLILESASTNQTSMYLCASTRAPGHIYFGEGSWLTVV.

Only a few counts were recorded for this clone. The gene calls are TRBV5-1 and TRBJ1-2; 8 positions match TRBD1. Germline V gene sequence: CDR1 SGHRS, CDR2 YFSETQ. V was pared by 4 bases and J by 6 bases, with 5 bases of the junction left unmatched. This CDR3 contains 13 residues. CDR3 region: CASSQDRGDGYTF. CDR3 bases: TGCGCCAGCAGCCAAGACAGGGGAGATGGCTACACCTTC.

This chain connects TRBV19 to TRBJ1-4, with no clear D. This CDR3 spans 15 amino acids. V was pared by 7 bases and J by 4 bases, with 16 bases between. The germline V gene encodes CDR1 LNHDA and CDR2 SQIVND (reference sequence). CDR3 in amino acids: CASTYKRTFNEKLFF. The CDR3, as DNA: TGTGCCAGTACTTATAAGCGGACTTTTAATGAAAAACTGTTTTTT.

This clone was seen once. The V call is TRBV3-1 (or the pseudogene TRBV3-2), the J call TRBJ1-1; 8 nucleotides line up with TRBD1. This CDR3 spans 14 amino acids. V dropped 4 bases and J dropped 2; count of bases not matched to a gene: 3. Germline V gene lookup returns CDR1 LGHDT and CDR2 YNNKEL (reference sequence). CDR3 residues: CASSRDRTNTEAFF. CDR3 nucleotide sequence: TGTGCCAGCAGCCGGGACAGGACAAACACTGAAGCTTTCTTT.

The gene calls are TRBV19 and TRBJ1-1; 9 nucleotides align to TRBD1. The germline V gene has CDR1 LNHDA and CDR2 SQIVND (reference sequence). This CDR3 has 13 residues. Unmatched junction bases numbered 8, after V lost 5 bases and J lost 10 bases. CDR3 nucleotide sequence: TGTGCCAGTAGTTCCACCCCGGACAGGGGAGCTTTCTTT. Amino acid sequence: CASSSTPDRGAFF.

This chain joins TRBV27 and TRBJ1-2; D is possibly TRBD1 (6 bases). Germline CDR1 MNHEY, CDR2 SMNVEV (reference sequence). The CDR3 is 14 residues long. Trimming took off 5 bases at V and 5 bases at J, with 15 bases between the two ends. The CDR3 nucleotides are TGTGCCAGCAGTCTACAACAGGGACGGTATGGCTACACCTTC. Protein sequence: CASSLQQGRYGYTF.

The chain employs TRBV18 and TRBJ2-3, with D uncertain. Trimming cost V 2 bases and J 1 base, with 7 bases left between them. Germline values: CDR1 KGHSH, CDR2 LQKENI. This CDR3 spans 14 amino acids. The CDR3 DNA sequence: TGTGCCAGCTCACCAGCAACAGGCACAGATACGCAGTATTTT. As protein: CASSPATGTDTQYF.

The chain recombines TRBV7-9 with TRBJ1-5; TRBD1 matches at 7 bases. Germline V gene sequence: CDR1 SEHNR, CDR2 FQNEAQ (reference sequence). J was trimmed by 6 bases and V by 1 base; bases with no gene match: 12. CDR3 length: 17 amino acids. As DNA, the CDR3 is TGTGCCAGCAGCTTAGGATTTGGGGAGGGGGCCAGTCAGCCCCAGCATTTT. Its translation: CASSLGFGEGASQPQHF. The whole variable domain, remainder taken from reference TRBV7-9 and TRBJ1-5, is DTGVSQNPRHKITKRGQNVTFRCDPISEHNRLYWYRQTLGQGPEFLTYFQNEAQLEKSRLLSDRFSAERPKGSFSTLEIQRTEQGDSAMYLCASSLGFGEGASQPQHFGDGTRLSIL.

This clone was observed a few times. The chain combines TRBV6-2 or TRBV6-3 with TRBJ2-1; 11 nucleotides agree with TRBD2. Losses at the gene ends were 4 bases for V and 6 bases for J; bases not matched to a gene: 11. CDR1 is MNHEY and CDR2 is SVGEGT in the germline V gene. The length of the CDR3 is 17 residues. The CDR3 DNA is TGTGCCAGCAGTTCAGCTAGGACTAGCGGGCCACCCAATGAGCAGTTCTTC. Protein sequence: CASSSARTSGPPNEQFF.

This chain links TRBV7-2 with TRBJ1-2; 9 bases line up with TRBD1. Losses at the gene ends were 0 bases for V and 5 bases for J; bases not matched to a gene: 1. CDR1 and CDR2 from the germline V gene are SGHTA and FQGNSA. This CDR3 contains 14 residues. CDR3: CASSLAQGAYGYTF. DNA of the CDR3: TGTGCCAGCAGCTTAGCACAGGGGGCGTATGGCTACACCTTC.

The chain couples TRBV6-2 or TRBV6-3 to TRBJ2-3; TRBD2 matches at 9 bases. This CDR3 spans 17 amino acids. V shed 2 bases, J shed 0 bases, and the junction held 6 bases outside the gene matches. Germline lookup yields CDR1 MNHEY and CDR2 SVGEGT. CDR3 amino acids: CASSYASTSGSTDTQYF. The CDR3 nucleotides read TGTGCCAGCAGTTACGCATCGACTAGCGGAAGCACAGATACGCAGTATTTT.

V is TRBV20-1 and J is TRBJ1-6; 9 nucleotides line up with TRBD1. Trimming at V came to 3 bases and at J to 9 bases, leaving 6 bases not matched to a gene. Germline V gene data show CDR1 as DFQATT and CDR2 as SNEGSKA (reference sequence). This CDR3 has 14 amino acids. The CDR3 sequence: CSASDGQGSSPLHF. The CDR3 region has the DNA TGCAGTGCTAGTGACGGACAGGGGAGTTCACCCCTCCACTTT.

This rearrangement joins TRBV11-2 to TRBJ2-1, with no clear D. This CDR3 has 16 amino acids. V lost 5 bases and J 2 bases, leaving 16 bases between the germline ends. Germline V gene sequence: CDR1 SGHAT, CDR2 FQNNGV. The CDR3 protein is CASSIGPGSPYNEQFF. The CDR3 DNA reads TGTGCCAGCAGCATCGGGCCAGGTTCCCCCTACAATGAGCAGTTCTTC.

The chain recombines TRBV29-1 with TRBJ1-1; D unclear. Germline CDR1 and CDR2: SQVTM and ANQGSEA. This CDR3 contains 12 residues. The V gene lost 4 bases and the J gene lost 8 bases, with 14 bases spanning the gap. This chain's CDR3 is CSVVSQVSEAFF. The CDR3, as DNA: TGCAGCGTTGTAAGCCAAGTCTCCGAAGCTTTCTTT.

Here the CDR3 DNA reads TGTGCCAGCAGCTCCGGGACAGGGTATTACTCCTACAATGAGCAGTTCTTC. It specifies CASSSGTGYYSYNEQFF. The chain couples TRBV5-4 to TRBJ2-1; the match to TRBD1 covers 9 bases. Germline V lookup: CDR1 SGHNT, CDR2 YYREEE (reference sequence). Trimming at V came to 3 bases and at J to 0 bases, leaving 7 bases not matched to a gene. The CDR3 is made up of 17 amino acids.

The gene calls are TRBV20-1 and TRBJ1-2; D remains ambiguous. The V and J ends lost 3 bases and 8 bases respectively, with 10 bases between them. Germline CDR1 reads DFQATT; CDR2 reads SNEGSKA (reference sequence). The CDR3 spans 11 residues. This CDR3 reads CSARPASGYTF. CDR3 nucleotide sequence: TGCAGTGCTAGGCCGGCTAGCGGCTACACCTTC.

This clone was found a few times. This rearrangement joins TRBV30 to TRBJ2-4, with 7 bases matching TRBD1. The trim removed 2 bases at V and 4 bases at J, leaving 5 bases unmatched. The CDR3 extends over 14 amino acids. Germline CDR1 GTSNPN, CDR2 SVGIG (reference sequence). The CDR3 region is CAWSLKGQKNIQYF. The CDR3 coding sequence is TGTGCCTGGAGTCTCAAGGGACAGAAAAACATTCAGTACTTC.

The chain joins TRBV27 to TRBJ2-4; D is unclear. CDR1 MNHEY and CDR2 SMNVEV come from the germline V gene (reference sequence). The V end lost 0 bases, the J end lost 4 bases, and 13 bases lay between the germline ends. The CDR3 sequence is 16 residues long. CDR3 amino acids: CASSLSNSNRKNIQYF. The CDR3 DNA is TGTGCCAGCAGTTTATCGAATAGCAACCGGAAAAACATTCAGTACTTC.

This clone was counted a few times. The V and J genes are TRBV10-3 and TRBJ1-3, with D possibly matching TRBD1 (5 bases). Germline values: CDR1 ENHRY, CDR2 SYGVKD. Trimming shortened V by 4 bases and J by 4 bases, and 8 bases separated the two germline ends. The CDR3 runs to 13 residues. CDR3 in amino acids: CAISGGSGNTIYF. CDR3 nucleotide sequence: TGTGCCATCAGTGGGGGCTCCGGAAACACCATATATTTT.

The rearrangement links TRBV28 to TRBJ1-6, with D possibly matching TRBD1 (6 bases). The CDR3 extends over 15 amino acids. V lost 2 bases, J lost 12 bases, and 17 bases lay in between. Germline V gives CDR1 MDHEN, CDR2 SYDVKM. The CDR3 DNA reads TGTGCCAGCAGTTTAAGGGGGTTGTCAGGGCTACCCCTCCACTTT. Translated: CASSLRGLSGLPLHF.

This rearrangement joins TRBV4-3 to TRBJ2-1; no clear D gene. The CDR3 is 14 residues long. Deletions cut 3 bases from V and 8 bases from J, with 14 bases between. In germline, CDR1 is LGHNA, CDR2 YSLEER. CDR3 coding DNA: TGCGCCAGCAGCCAGCTGCTCCGGAGTGATGAGCAGTTCTTC. Residues: CASSQLLRSDEQFF.

The chain combines TRBV19 with TRBJ2-1; TRBD2 matches at 10 bases. Trimming at V came to 3 bases and at J to 0 bases, leaving 5 bases not matched to a gene. CDR1 is LNHDA and CDR2 is SQIVND in the germline V gene (reference sequence). This CDR3 is 17 amino acids long. DNA of the CDR3: TGTGCCAGTAGTATCGAACTAGCGGGAAGCTCCTACAATGAGCAGTTCTTC. Translation gives CASSIELAGSSYNEQFF.

The gene calls are TRBV10-1 and TRBJ1-6; D is unclear. With 3 bases removed from V and 7 bases from J, the gap between germline ends came to 22 bases. This CDR3 is 18 amino acids long. CDR1 and CDR2 from the germline V gene are WNHNN and SYGVQD (reference sequence). This CDR3 is CASSDPGFQDGRNSPLHF. The CDR3 DNA follows: TGCGCCAGCAGTGACCCGGGGTTCCAGGATGGGAGGAATTCACCCCTCCACTTT.